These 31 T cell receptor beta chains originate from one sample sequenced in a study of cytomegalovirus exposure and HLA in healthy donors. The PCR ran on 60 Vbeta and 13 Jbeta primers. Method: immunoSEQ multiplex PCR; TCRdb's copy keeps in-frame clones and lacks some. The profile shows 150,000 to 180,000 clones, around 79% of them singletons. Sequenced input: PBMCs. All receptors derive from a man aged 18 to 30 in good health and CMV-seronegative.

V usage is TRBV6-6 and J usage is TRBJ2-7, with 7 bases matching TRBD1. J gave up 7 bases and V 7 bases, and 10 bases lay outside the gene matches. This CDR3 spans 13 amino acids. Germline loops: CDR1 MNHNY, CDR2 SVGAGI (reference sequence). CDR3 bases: TGTGCCAGCAACTTAGACAGGGCGGTTGAGCAGTACTTC. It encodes CASNLDRAVEQYF.

CDR3 nucleotide sequence: TGTGCCAGCAGTGAGGCCCATAGCAATCAGCCCCAGCATTTT. Its protein product is CASSEAHSNQPQHF. The chain carries TRBV6-1 and TRBJ1-5; D is unresolved. Germline lookup yields CDR1 MNHNS and CDR2 SASEGT. V shed 3 bases and J shed 0 bases, with 6 bases lying between them. The CDR3 runs to 14 residues.

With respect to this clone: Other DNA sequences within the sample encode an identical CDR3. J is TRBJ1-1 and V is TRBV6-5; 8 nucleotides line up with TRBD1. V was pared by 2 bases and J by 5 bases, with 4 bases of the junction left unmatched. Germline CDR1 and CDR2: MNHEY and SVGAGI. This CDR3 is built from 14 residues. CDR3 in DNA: TGTGCCAGCAGTTACCCAGGGGGCAGTACTGAAGCTTTCTTT. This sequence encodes CASSYPGGSTEAFF.

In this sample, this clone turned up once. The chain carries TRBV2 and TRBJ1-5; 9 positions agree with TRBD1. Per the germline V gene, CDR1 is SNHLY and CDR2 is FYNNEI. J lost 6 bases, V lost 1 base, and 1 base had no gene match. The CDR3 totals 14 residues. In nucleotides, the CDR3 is TGTGCCAGCAGTGAAGGACAGGGGGTTCAGCCCCAGCATTTT. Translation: CASSEGQGVQPQHF.

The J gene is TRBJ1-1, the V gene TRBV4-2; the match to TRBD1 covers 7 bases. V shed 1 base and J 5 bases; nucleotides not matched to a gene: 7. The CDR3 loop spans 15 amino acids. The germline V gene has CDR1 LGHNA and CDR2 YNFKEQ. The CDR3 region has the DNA TGTGCCAGCAGCCAAGCCGCCAGGGGGGTTACTGAAGCTTTCTTT. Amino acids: CASSQAARGVTEAFF.

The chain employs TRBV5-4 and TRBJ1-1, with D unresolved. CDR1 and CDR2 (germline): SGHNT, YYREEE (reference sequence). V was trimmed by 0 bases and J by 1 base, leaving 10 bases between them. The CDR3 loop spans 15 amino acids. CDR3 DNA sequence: TGTGCCAGCAGCTTGGATTTTTCGGGGAACACTGAAGCTTTCTTT. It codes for CASSLDFSGNTEAFF.

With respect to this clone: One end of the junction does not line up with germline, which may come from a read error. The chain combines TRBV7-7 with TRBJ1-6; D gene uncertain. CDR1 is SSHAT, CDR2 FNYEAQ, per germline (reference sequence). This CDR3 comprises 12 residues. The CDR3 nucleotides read TGTGCTAGCAGCTCGAGTAACTCACCCCTCCACTTT. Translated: CASSSSNSPLHF. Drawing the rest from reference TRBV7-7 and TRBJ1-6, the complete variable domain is GAGVSQSPRYKVTKRGQDVTLRCDPISSHATLYWYQQALGQGPEFLTYFNYEAQPDKSGLPSDRFSAERPEGSISTLTIQRTEQRDSAMYRCASSSSNSPLHFGNGTRLTVT.

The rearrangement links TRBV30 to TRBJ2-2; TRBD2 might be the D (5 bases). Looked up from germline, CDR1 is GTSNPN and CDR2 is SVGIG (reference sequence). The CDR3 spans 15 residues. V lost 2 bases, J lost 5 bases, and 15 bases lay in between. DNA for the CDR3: TGTGCCTGGAGTTGGAGCGGACCGTTTACCGGGGAGCTGTTTTTT. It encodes CAWSWSGPFTGELFF.

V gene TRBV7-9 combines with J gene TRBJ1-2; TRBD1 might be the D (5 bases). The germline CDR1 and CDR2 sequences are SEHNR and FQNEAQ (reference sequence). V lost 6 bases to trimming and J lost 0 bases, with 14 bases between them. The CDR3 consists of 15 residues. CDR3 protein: CASSRGRASNYGYTF. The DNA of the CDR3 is TGTGCCAGCAGTCGTGGCAGGGCATCTAACTATGGCTACACCTTC.

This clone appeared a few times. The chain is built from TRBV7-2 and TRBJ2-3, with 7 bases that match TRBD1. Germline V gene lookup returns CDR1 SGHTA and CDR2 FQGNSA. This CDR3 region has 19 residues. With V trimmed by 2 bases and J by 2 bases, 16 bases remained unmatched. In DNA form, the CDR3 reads TGTGCCAGCAGCTTATCCCGGTTAGGGGACAGCCCTATCACAGATACGCAGTATTTT. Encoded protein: CASSLSRLGDSPITDTQYF.

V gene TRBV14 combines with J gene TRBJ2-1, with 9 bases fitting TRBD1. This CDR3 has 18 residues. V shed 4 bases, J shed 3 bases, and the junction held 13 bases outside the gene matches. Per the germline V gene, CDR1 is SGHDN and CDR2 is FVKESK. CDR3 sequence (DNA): TGTGCCAGCAGCCTCCGGACAGGGGCGATTTCTCACTACAATGAGCAGTTCTTC. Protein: CASSLRTGAISHYNEQFF.

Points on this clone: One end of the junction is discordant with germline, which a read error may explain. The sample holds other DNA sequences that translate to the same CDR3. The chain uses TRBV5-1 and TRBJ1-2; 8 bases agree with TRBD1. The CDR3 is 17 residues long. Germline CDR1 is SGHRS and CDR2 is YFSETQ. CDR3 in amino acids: CASNSGSGTGAYYGYTF. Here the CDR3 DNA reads TGTGCCAGCAACTCGGGATCCGGGACAGGAGCCTACTATGGCTACACCTTC.

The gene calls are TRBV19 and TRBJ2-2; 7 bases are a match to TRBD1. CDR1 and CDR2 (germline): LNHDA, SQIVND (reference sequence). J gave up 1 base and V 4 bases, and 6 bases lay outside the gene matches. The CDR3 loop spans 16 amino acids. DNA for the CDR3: TGTGCCAGTAGTACCTACAGGGGACAGAACACCGGGGAGCTGTTTTTT. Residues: CASSTYRGQNTGELFF.

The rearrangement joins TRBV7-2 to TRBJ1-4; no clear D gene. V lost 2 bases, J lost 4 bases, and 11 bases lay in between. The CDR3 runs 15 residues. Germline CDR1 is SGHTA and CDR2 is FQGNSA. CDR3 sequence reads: CASSLSRRDNEKLFF. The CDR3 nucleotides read TGTGCCAGCAGCTTAAGTAGGAGGGATAATGAAAAACTGTTTTTT.

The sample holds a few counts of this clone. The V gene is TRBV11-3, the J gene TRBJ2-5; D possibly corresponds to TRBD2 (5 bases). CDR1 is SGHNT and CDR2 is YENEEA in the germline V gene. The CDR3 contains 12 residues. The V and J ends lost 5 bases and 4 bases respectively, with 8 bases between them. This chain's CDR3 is CASSEGSETQYF. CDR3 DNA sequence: TGTGCCAGCAGCGAGGGATCAGAGACCCAGTACTTC.

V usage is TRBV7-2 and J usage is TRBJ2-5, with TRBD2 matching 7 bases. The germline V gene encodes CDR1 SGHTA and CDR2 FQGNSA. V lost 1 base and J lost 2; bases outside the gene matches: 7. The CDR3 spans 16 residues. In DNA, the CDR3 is TGTGCCAGCAGCTTAGGAGCGGGATCTTTTCAAGAGACCCAGTACTTC. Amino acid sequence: CASSLGAGSFQETQYF.

CDR3 loop: CASSPGTGSGNQPQHF. CDR3 in DNA: TGCGCCAGCAGCCCGGGGACAGGTAGCGGGAATCAGCCCCAGCATTTT. This sequence joins TRBV5-1 and TRBJ1-5, with TRBD1 identical over 8 bases. Looked up from germline, CDR1 is SGHRS and CDR2 is YFSETQ. With 4 bases clipped from V and 4 bases from J, the junction kept 10 bases outside the gene matches. This CDR3 is 16 amino acids long. Supplemented by reference TRBV5-1 and TRBJ1-5, the full variable domain reads KAGVTQTPRYLIKTRGQQVTLSCSPISGHRSVSWYQQTPGQGLQFLFEYFSETQRNKGNFPGRFSGRQFSNSRSEMNVSTLELGDSALYLCASSPGTGSGNQPQHFGDGTRLSIL.

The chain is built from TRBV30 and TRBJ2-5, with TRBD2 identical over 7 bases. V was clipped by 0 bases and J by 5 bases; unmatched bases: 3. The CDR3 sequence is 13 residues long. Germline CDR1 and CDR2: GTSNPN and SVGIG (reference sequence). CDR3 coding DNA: TGTGCCTGGAGTGTACCGGGGGGTGAGACCCAGTACTTC. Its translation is CAWSVPGGETQYF. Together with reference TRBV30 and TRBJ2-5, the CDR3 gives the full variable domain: SQTIHQWPATLVQPVGSPLSLECTVEGTSNPNLYWYRQAAGRGLQLLFYSVGIGQISSEVPQNLSASRPQDRQFILSSKKLLLSDSGFYLCAWSVPGGETQYFGPGTRLLVL.

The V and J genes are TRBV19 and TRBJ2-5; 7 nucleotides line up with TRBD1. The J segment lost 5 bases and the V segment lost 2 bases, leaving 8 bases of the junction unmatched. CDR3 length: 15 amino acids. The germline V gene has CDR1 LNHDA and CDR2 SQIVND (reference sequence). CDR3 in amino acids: CASSISAQGLETQYF. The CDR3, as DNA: TGTGCCAGTAGTATAAGCGCACAGGGGCTGGAGACCCAGTACTTC.

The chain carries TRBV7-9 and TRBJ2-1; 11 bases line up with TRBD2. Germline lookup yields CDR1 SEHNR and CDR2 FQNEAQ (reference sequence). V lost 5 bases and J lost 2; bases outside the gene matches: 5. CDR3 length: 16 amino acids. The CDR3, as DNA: TGTGCCAGCAGCAGTGTAGCGGGGGGGCCCTACAATGAGCAGTTCTTC. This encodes CASSSVAGGPYNEQFF. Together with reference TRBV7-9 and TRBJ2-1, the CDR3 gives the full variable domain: DTGVSQNPRHKITKRGQNVTFRCDPISEHNRLYWYRQTLGQGPEFLTYFQNEAQLEKSRLLSDRFSAERPKGSFSTLEIQRTEQGDSAMYLCASSSVAGGPYNEQFFGPGTRLTVL.

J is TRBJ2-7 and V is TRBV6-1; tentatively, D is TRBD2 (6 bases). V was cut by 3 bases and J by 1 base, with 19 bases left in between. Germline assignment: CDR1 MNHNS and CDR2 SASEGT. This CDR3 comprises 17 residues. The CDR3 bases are TGTGCCAGCAGTGACCTATGGCGGGATCATTCGTCCTACGAGCAGTACTTC. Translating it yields CASSDLWRDHSSYEQYF.

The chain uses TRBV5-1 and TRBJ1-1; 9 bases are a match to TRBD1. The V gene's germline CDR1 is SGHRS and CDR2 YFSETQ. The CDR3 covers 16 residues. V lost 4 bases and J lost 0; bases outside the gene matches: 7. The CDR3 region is CASSETGGPLNTEAFF. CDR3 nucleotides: TGCGCCAGCAGCGAGACAGGGGGACCCCTGAACACTGAAGCTTTCTTT.

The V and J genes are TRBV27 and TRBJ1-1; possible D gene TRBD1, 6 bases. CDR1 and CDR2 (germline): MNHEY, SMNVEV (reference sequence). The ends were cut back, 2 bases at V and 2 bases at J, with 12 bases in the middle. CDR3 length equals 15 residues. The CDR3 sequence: CASSLGGHFNTEAFF. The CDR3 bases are TGTGCCAGCAGTTTAGGGGGACATTTTAACACTGAAGCTTTCTTT.

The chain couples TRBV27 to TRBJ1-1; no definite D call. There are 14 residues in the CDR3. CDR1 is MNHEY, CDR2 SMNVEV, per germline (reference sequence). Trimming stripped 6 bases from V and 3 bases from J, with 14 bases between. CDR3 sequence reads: CASSLQGRDTEAFF. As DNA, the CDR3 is TGTGCCAGCAGCCTCCAAGGGAGGGACACTGAAGCTTTCTTT.

The CDR3 loop is CASSVLGEKLFF. CDR3 coding DNA: TGTGCCAGCAGTGTACTAGGCGAAAAACTGTTTTTT. The genes are TRBV6-5 and TRBJ1-4; no clear D. The CDR3 covers 12 residues. Between the trimmed V and J ends, which lost 5 bases and 8 bases, there was a span of 9 bases. Germline lookup yields CDR1 MNHEY and CDR2 SVGAGI.

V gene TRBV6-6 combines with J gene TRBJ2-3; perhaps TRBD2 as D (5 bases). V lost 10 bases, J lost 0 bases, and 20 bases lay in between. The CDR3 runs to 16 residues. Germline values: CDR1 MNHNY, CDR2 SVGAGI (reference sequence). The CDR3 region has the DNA TGTGCCACAGCAAGGGCTAGCAGATCTAGCACAGATACGCAGTATTTT. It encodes CATARASRSSTDTQYF.

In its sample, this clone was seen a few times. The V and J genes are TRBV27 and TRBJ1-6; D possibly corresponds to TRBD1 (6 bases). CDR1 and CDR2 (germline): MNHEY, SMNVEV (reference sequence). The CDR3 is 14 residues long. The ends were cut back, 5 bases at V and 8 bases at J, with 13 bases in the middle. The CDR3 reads CASSLQQGYSPLHF. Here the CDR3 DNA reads TGTGCCAGCAGTCTCCAACAGGGCTATTCACCCCTCCACTTT.

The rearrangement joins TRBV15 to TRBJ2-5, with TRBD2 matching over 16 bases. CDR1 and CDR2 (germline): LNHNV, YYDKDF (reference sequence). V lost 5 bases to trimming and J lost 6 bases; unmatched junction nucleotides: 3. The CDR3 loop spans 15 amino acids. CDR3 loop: CATSGTSGGAKTQYF. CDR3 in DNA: TGTGCCACCAGCGGGACTAGCGGGGGGGCGAAGACCCAGTACTTC.

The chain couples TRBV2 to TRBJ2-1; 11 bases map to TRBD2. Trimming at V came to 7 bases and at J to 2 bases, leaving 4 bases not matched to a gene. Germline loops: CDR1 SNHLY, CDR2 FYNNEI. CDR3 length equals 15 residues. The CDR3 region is CASTLTSGAYNEQFF. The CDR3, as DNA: TGTGCCAGCACCTTGACTAGCGGGGCCTACAATGAGCAGTTCTTC.

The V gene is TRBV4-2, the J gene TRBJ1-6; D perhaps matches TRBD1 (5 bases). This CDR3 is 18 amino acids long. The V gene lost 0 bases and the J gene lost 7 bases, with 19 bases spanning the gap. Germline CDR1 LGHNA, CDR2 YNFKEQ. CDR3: CASSQEGDLWGRNSPLHF. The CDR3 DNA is TGTGCCAGCAGCCAAGAAGGGGATCTGTGGGGTAGGAATTCACCCCTCCACTTT.

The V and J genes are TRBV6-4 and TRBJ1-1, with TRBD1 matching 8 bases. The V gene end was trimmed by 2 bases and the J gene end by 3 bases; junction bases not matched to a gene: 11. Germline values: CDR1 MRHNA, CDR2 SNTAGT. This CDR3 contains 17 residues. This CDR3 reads CASSDLIQQGADTEAFF. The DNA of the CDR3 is TGTGCCAGCAGTGACCTTATCCAGCAGGGGGCGGACACTGAAGCTTTCTTT.